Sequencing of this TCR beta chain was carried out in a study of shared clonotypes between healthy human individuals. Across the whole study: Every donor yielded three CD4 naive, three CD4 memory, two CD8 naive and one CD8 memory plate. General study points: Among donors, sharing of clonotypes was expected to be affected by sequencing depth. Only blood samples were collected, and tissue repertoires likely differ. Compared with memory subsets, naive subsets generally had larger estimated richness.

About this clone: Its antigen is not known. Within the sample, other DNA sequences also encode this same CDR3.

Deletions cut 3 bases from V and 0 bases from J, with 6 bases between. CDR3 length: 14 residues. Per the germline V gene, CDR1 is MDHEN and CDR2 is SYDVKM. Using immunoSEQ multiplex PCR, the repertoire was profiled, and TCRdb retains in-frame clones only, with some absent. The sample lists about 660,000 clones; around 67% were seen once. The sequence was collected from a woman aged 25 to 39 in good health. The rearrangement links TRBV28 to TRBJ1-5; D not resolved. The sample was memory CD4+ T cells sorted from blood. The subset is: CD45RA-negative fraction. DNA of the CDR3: TGTGCCAGCAGTTTGCGGTATAGCAATCAGCCCCAGCATTTT. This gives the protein CASSLRYSNQPQHF.